The entry that follows covers one T cell receptor beta chain sequence. This specimen belongs to a study of T cells after somatic rescue of genetic block. The V gene's germline CDR1 is MDHEN and CDR2 SYDVKM. The V and J ends lost 5 bases and 3 bases, in that order; junction bases with no gene match: 5. The CDR3 has 14 residues. The data were produced by immunoSEQ multiplex PCR, yet TCRdb's version contains in-frame clones alone and is incomplete. The table shows 9,500 to 15,000 clones, with roughly 73% occurring only once. Sequenced: peripheral blood mononuclear cells (PBMCs). The TCR sequence derives from a boy younger than 18. The chain has TRBV28 and TRBJ2-7; 9 bases agree with TRBD1. For the CDR3, the DNA is TGTGCCAGCAGTCGACAGGGGGTAATCTACGAGCAGTACTTC. Translating it yields CASSRQGVIYEQYF.